A single sample is the source of the 25 T cell receptor beta chains below, sequenced in a study of shared clonotypes between healthy human individuals. Profiling relied on immunoSEQ multiplex PCR, and the TCRdb table lists in-frame clones only, not all of them. The sample lists roughly 520,000 clones; 95% to 96% were seen once. The specimen was naive CD4+ T cells sorted from blood. As for subset: CD45RA+ positively selected. The receptors were gathered from a woman aged 25 to 39 in good health.

This rearrangement joins TRBV5-1 to TRBJ1-4; 8 bases agree with TRBD1. The CDR3 has 15 residues. With V trimmed by 3 bases and J by 7 bases, 8 bases remained unmatched. Germline loops: CDR1 SGHRS, CDR2 YFSETQ. The CDR3: CASSYAGQAAEKLFF. CDR3 DNA sequence: TGCGCCAGCAGCTACGCGGGACAGGCAGCTGAAAAACTGTTTTTT.

This chain uses TRBV28 with TRBJ2-1; TRBD2 might be the D (5 bases). CDR3 length: 14 residues. Germline values: CDR1 MDHEN, CDR2 SYDVKM. The V and J ends lost 6 bases and 8 bases respectively, with 17 bases between them. CDR3 loop: CASRIDPRADEQFF. The CDR3 nucleotides read TGTGCCAGCAGAATTGACCCGAGGGCCGATGAGCAGTTCTTC.

The chain combines TRBV27 with TRBJ2-2; a possible D gene is TRBD1 (5 bases). The CDR3 is made up of 15 amino acids. Germline assignment: CDR1 MNHEY and CDR2 SMNVEV (reference sequence). Trimming removed 3 bases from V and 2 bases from J, with 10 bases in between. The CDR3 sequence is CASSLKRGNTGELFF. The CDR3 nucleotides are TGTGCCAGCAGTTTGAAAAGGGGTAACACCGGGGAGCTGTTTTTT.

This chain connects TRBV14 to TRBJ2-4, with a weak D call TRBD1 (5 bases). CDR3 size: 13 residues. The germline V gene encodes CDR1 SGHDN and CDR2 FVKESK. The V end lost 3 bases, the J end lost 6 bases, and 9 bases lay between the germline ends. CDR3 region: CASSQGLGNIQYF. The CDR3 DNA reads as TGTGCCAGCAGCCAGGGGCTCGGAAACATTCAGTACTTC.

The gene calls are TRBV7-2 and TRBJ1-5; TRBD1 matches at 7 bases. V lost 5 bases, J lost 0 bases, and 7 bases stayed unmatched. The CDR3 totals 16 residues. CDR1 and CDR2 from the germline V gene are SGHTA and FQGNSA. CDR3 DNA sequence: TGTGCCAGCAGCCGATCGACAGGGACTAGCAATCAGCCCCAGCATTTT. Translated: CASSRSTGTSNQPQHF. The full variable domain, completed using reference TRBV7-2 and TRBJ1-5, is GAGVSQSPSNKVTEKGKDVELRCDPISGHTALYWYRQSLGQGLEFLIYFQGNSAPDKSGLPSDRFSAERTGGSVSTLTIQRTQQEDSAVYLCASSRSTGTSNQPQHFGDGTRLSIL.

The CDR3 nucleotides read TGTGCCAGCAGCTTAGCAGGCGTTGGGGAGACCCAGTACTTC. Translated, it gives CASSLAGVGETQYF. V and J are TRBV7-2 and TRBJ2-5; no reliable D call. The V end lost 0 bases, the J end lost 5 bases, and 10 bases lay between the germline ends. Germline CDR1 and CDR2: SGHTA and FQGNSA. The CDR3 has 14 residues.

The rearrangement links TRBV11-2 to TRBJ2-2; 8 bases are a match to TRBD2. Trimming cost V 2 bases and J 7 bases; bases outside gene matches: 12. Germline assignment: CDR1 SGHAT and CDR2 FQNNGV. CDR3 length equals 17 residues. DNA for the CDR3: TGTGCCAGCAGCTTAAAGGAAGGGCGGGAGGTGATCGGGGAGCTGTTTTTT. Its translation: CASSLKEGREVIGELFF.

The chain has TRBV5-6 and TRBJ2-7, with D uncertain. Germline V gives CDR1 SGHDT, CDR2 YYEEEE. With 1 base removed from V and 6 bases from J, the gap between germline ends came to 8 bases. The CDR3 spans 12 residues. CDR3 loop: CASSLYPTEQYF. In DNA, the CDR3 is TGTGCCAGCAGCTTGTACCCCACCGAGCAGTACTTC.

With respect to this clone: This sample includes further DNA sequences coding for the same CDR3. The genes are TRBV29-1 and TRBJ1-1; TRBD1 might be the D (6 bases). Looked up from germline, CDR1 is SQVTM and CDR2 is ANQGSEA. The ends were cut back, 6 bases at V and 2 bases at J, with 13 bases in the middle. The CDR3 runs 13 residues. DNA of the CDR3: TGCAGCGTCGCCGGGACACTAAACACTGAAGCTTTCTTT. Protein sequence: CSVAGTLNTEAFF.

This chain joins TRBV28 and TRBJ2-7; 9 nucleotides match TRBD2. Trimming at V came to 7 bases and at J to 7 bases, leaving 17 bases not matched to a gene. Germline-derived CDR1 and CDR2 are MDHEN and SYDVKM. This CDR3 is built from 16 residues. CDR3 residues: CASIQHGAGGLEEQYF. CDR3 DNA sequence: TGTGCCAGCATCCAACATGGGGCGGGAGGGTTGGAGGAGCAGTACTTC.

The rearrangement uses TRBV6-5 and TRBJ1-2; 7 bases are a match to TRBD1. The V and J ends lost 6 bases and 8 bases, in that order; junction bases with no gene match: 15. CDR3 length: 15 residues. CDR1 and CDR2 (germline): MNHEY, SVGAGI. In DNA, the CDR3 is TGTGCCAGCAGCCCCACCGGGACAGCTGAGGGGGGCTACACCTTC. It yields the protein CASSPTGTAEGGYTF.

V is TRBV10-3 and J is TRBJ1-3, with 9 bases lining up with TRBD1. V shed 6 bases, J shed 3 bases, and the junction held 6 bases outside the gene matches. The CDR3 consists of 15 residues. CDR1 is ENHRY and CDR2 is SYGVKD in the germline V gene. CDR3 sequence: CAIRGGTGLGNTIYF. The CDR3 nucleotides read TGTGCCATCAGGGGCGGGACAGGGCTTGGAAACACCATATATTTT.

This rearrangement joins TRBV10-2 to TRBJ1-3, with D possibly being TRBD1 (6 bases). V gave up 6 bases and J gave up 0 bases, with 12 bases separating them. Germline CDR1 reads WSHSY; CDR2 reads SAAADI. The CDR3 covers 15 residues. Written as DNA, the CDR3 is TGCGCCAGCAGAAAGGGGGACACCTCTGGAAACACCATATATTTT. Protein: CASRKGDTSGNTIYF.

The chain employs TRBV28 and TRBJ1-4; 9 nucleotides align to TRBD1. Germline CDR1 is MDHEN and CDR2 is SYDVKM. After removal of 5 bases from V and 4 bases from J, the junction contained 2 bases not matched to a gene. The CDR3 is 14 residues long. The CDR3 reads CASSPDRGNEKLFF. For the CDR3, the DNA is TGTGCCAGCAGTCCGGACAGGGGTAATGAAAAACTGTTTTTT.

Written as DNA, the CDR3 is TGTGCCAGCACGGGACTAGCGGGAGATTTGACCGGGGAGCTGTTTTTT. Protein: CASTGLAGDLTGELFF. This rearrangement joins TRBV7-9 to TRBJ2-2, with 14 bases matching TRBD2. The CDR3 is made up of 16 amino acids. Germline loops: CDR1 SEHNR, CDR2 FQNEAQ (reference sequence). The V and J ends lost 7 bases and 5 bases, in that order; junction bases with no gene match: 6.

J is TRBJ2-7 and V is TRBV28, with 10 bases matching TRBD2. V dropped 2 bases and J dropped 3; count of bases not matched to a gene: 13. This CDR3 is 18 amino acids long. Germline V gives CDR1 MDHEN, CDR2 SYDVKM. As DNA, the CDR3 is TGTGCCAGCAGTTTAGCCCCTAAGACTAGCGGGTTTATCTACGAGCAGTACTTC. Amino acid sequence: CASSLAPKTSGFIYEQYF.

This clone was detected only once. V and J are TRBV6-5 and TRBJ2-2; D gene unclear. CDR3 length: 15 amino acids. The V end lost 6 bases, the J end lost 0 bases, and 11 bases lay between the germline ends. Germline CDR1 is MNHEY and CDR2 is SVGAGI. Here the CDR3 reads CASRPVGTNTGELFF. CDR3 DNA sequence: TGTGCCAGCAGGCCCGTCGGAACGAACACCGGGGAGCTGTTTTTT.

The chain has TRBV19 and TRBJ2-5; D is perhaps TRBD2 (6 bases). Trimming left V 1 base short and J 3 bases short, with 15 bases between. CDR3 length equals 16 residues. Germline values: CDR1 LNHDA, CDR2 SQIVND (reference sequence). This CDR3 reads CASSIGGSGPEETQYF. The DNA of the CDR3 is TGTGCCAGTAGTATAGGAGGTAGCGGACCTGAAGAGACCCAGTACTTC.

V is TRBV27 and J is TRBJ2-2, with D unresolved. Germline V lookup: CDR1 MNHEY, CDR2 SMNVEV (reference sequence). V lost 3 bases to trimming and J lost 1 base, with 18 bases between them. This CDR3 comprises 18 residues. In DNA, the CDR3 is TGTGCCAGCAGTTTGAGCCGAGGAAGCGCCAAGAACACCGGGGAGCTGTTTTTT. It yields the protein CASSLSRGSAKNTGELFF.

The V gene is TRBV10-1, the J gene TRBJ1-1; possible D gene TRBD1, 6 bases. CDR3 length: 13 residues. V lost 7 bases to trimming and J lost 0 bases, with 9 bases between them. CDR1 and CDR2 from the germline V gene are WNHNN and SYGVQD (reference sequence). CDR3 in amino acids: CASTGTLNTEAFF. In nucleotides, the CDR3 is TGCGCCAGCACTGGGACACTGAACACTGAAGCTTTCTTT.

The chain uses TRBV19 and TRBJ2-1, with D unresolved. This CDR3 region has 16 residues. The V end was cut by 4 bases, the J end by 3 bases, with 16 bases between. Germline V CDR1 and CDR2: LNHDA, SQIVND (reference sequence). The DNA for the CDR3 is TGTGCCAGTAGTACCACCGGCCGACAAAACTACAATGAGCAGTTCTTC. Translating it yields CASSTTGRQNYNEQFF.

This chain uses TRBV2 with TRBJ1-2; 7 positions agree with TRBD1. Per the germline V gene, CDR1 is SNHLY and CDR2 is FYNNEI. This CDR3 has 14 residues. Trimming removed 11 bases from V and 1 base from J; junction bases left unmatched: 10. DNA of the CDR3: TGTGCCCGATACCGCGGACAGGATAACTATGGCTACACCTTC. Translated: CARYRGQDNYGYTF. The whole variable domain, remainder taken from reference TRBV2 and TRBJ1-2, is EPEVTQTPSHQVTQMGQEVILRCVPISNHLYFYWYRQILGQKVEFLVSFYNNEISEKSEIFDDQFSVERPDGSNFTLKIRSTKLEDSAMYFCARYRGQDNYGYTFGSGTRLTVV.

This clone was found a few times. The J gene is TRBJ1-2, the V gene TRBV5-6; D possibly corresponds to TRBD1 (5 bases). This CDR3 region has 15 residues. Germline loops: CDR1 SGHDT, CDR2 YYEEEE. V lost 4 bases and J lost 0, with 13 bases in between. The CDR3 coding sequence is TGTGCCAGCAGCCCGACGGGGGGTGCTAACTATGGCTACACCTTC. Protein sequence: CASSPTGGANYGYTF.

This sequence joins TRBV14 and TRBJ1-4; a possible D gene is TRBD1 (6 bases). The CDR3 totals 13 residues. V was clipped by 5 bases and J by 7 bases, with 11 bases between them. Per germline, CDR1 SGHDN and CDR2 FVKESK. This chain's CDR3 is CASSINRVEKLFF. CDR3 DNA: TGTGCCAGCAGCATTAACAGGGTTGAAAAACTGTTTTTT.

The chain couples TRBV5-1 to TRBJ2-2; tentative D call: TRBD1 (5 bases). This CDR3 is 15 amino acids long. CDR1 and CDR2 from the germline V gene are SGHRS and YFSETQ. V lost 1 base to trimming and J lost 0 bases, with 7 bases between them. CDR3 nucleotide sequence: TGCGCCAGCAGCTTGTGGGGCACGAACACCGGGGAGCTGTTTTTT. Translated: CASSLWGTNTGELFF.